This T cell receptor (beta chain) was documented in a study of T cells in Graves' hyperthyroidism and ophthalmopathy. Amplified TCR beta CDR3 regions derived from RNA transcripts. The HTBI primer set was used in a first-round RT-PCR of the TCR CDR3. TCRdb reprocessed the multiplex PCR reads via MiXCR and lists one record per CDR3 protein. The table has approximately 620,000 distinct CDR3 sequences, approximately 16% seen once. The CDR3 loop spans 15 amino acids. V gave up 7 bases and J gave up 3 bases; unmatched junction bases: 6. CDR1 SEHNR and CDR2 FQNEAQ come from the germline V gene (reference sequence). This clonotype has a count of ten or more.

The chain links TRBV7-9 to TRBJ1-1, with TRBD1 matching 12 bases. The clonotype originates from a woman aged 40 to 50 with Graves' ophthalmopathy. Sequencing was done on a sample of blood. The CDR3 sequence: CASNPGQGAHTEAFF. The CDR3 DNA is TGTGCCAGCAATCCGGGACAGGGGGCGCACACTGAAGCTTTCTTT.